This TCR beta chain was recovered during a study of identical twins. Findings of the study overall: Conclusions were based on cross-sectional statistical analysis, without following the same donors.

This clonotype was observed at least ten times. Its antigen remains unidentified. TCRdb called the 5' RACE reads again in MiXCR, with one record for every CDR3 protein. Of roughly 570,000 distinct CDR3 sequences listed, around 9.6% were seen once; the top ten hold 3%. This sample also belongs to another study, concerning yellow fever vaccine responses in identical twins.

The sample consisted of PBMCs. This TCR was recovered from a woman aged 18-29 years in good health.

DNA of the CDR3: TGCAGTGCTCCTTCGGGGGAACCCTACGAGCAGTACTTC. Translated: CSAPSGEPYEQYF. This chain joins TRBV20-1 and TRBJ2-7; tentative D call: TRBD2 (6 bases). Germline-derived CDR1 and CDR2 are DFQATT and SNEGSKA (reference sequence). This CDR3 comprises 13 residues. V was clipped by 5 bases and J by 2 bases, with 13 bases between them.